The rows below give T cell receptor beta chains drawn from one sample of a study of T cell changes during pregnancy in multiple sclerosis. Produced via immunoSEQ multiplex PCR; TCRdb's table is partial and in-frame only. Among 75,000 to 100,000 clones listed, roughly 94% were seen once. Source: peripheral blood, taken after pregnancy. These receptors all come from a female donor in good health, enrolled as a control in a pregnancy study. Each CDR3 is given with its conserved first and last residue. The order of the fields is CDR3 length, D gene, clone size, J gene, V gene, CDR3 protein, CDR3 DNA. D genes are given only for firm matches. Clone size is not always given. Where it is, it says once, few, many or a class for expanded clones.

18	TRBD1	once	TRBJ1-1	TRBV28	CASTQGTGVIEMNTEAFF	TGTGCCAGCACGCAGGGGACAGGGGTAATTGAGATGAACACTGAAGCTTTCTTT
12	-	-	TRBJ2-7	TRBV27	CASSPNSYEQYF	TGTGCCAGCAGTCCCAACTCCTACGAGCAGTACTTC
16	-	-	TRBJ2-2	TRBV2	CASGWGGDENTGELFF	TGTGCCAGCGGGTGGGGCGGAGATGAGAACACCGGGGAGCTGTTTTTT
16	TRBD2	-	TRBJ2-3	TRBV7-3	CASSFASGGGTDTQYF	TGTGCCAGCAGCTTTGCAAGCGGGGGGGGCACAGATACGCAGTATTTT
15	TRBD2	-	TRBJ2-7	TRBV6-1	CASSDGPGLGYEQYF	TGTGCCAGCAGTGACGGACCGGGACTAGGCTACGAGCAGTACTTC
14	-	-	TRBJ2-3	TRBV6-5	CASSYMVGGDTQYF	TGTGCCAGCAGTTACATGGTGGGAGGAGATACGCAGTATTTT
14	-	once	TRBJ2-2	TRBV10-3	CAISGWGDTGELFF	TGTGCCATCTCGGGTTGGGGGGACACCGGGGAGCTGTTTTTT
14	TRBD1	-	TRBJ1-1	TRBV6-1	CASSAFGQGAHAFF	TGTGCCAGCAGTGCCTTTGGACAGGGGGCCCACGCTTTCTTT
14	-	-	TRBJ2-7	TRBV5-4	CASSFGSMTYEQYF	TGTGCCAGCAGCTTCGGGTCGATGACCTACGAGCAGTACTTC
15	-	-	TRBJ2-2	TRBV7-9	CASSWGGVNTGELFF	TGTGCCAGCAGCTGGGGCGGGGTGAACACCGGGGAGCTGTTTTTT
18	TRBD2	-	TRBJ2-3	TRBV11-2	CASSLGSTSGGVADTQYF	TGTGCCAGCAGCTTAGGTAGCACTAGCGGGGGGGTGGCAGATACGCAGTATTTT
15	-	-	TRBJ1-2	TRBV6-4	CASSQQGGSNYGYTF	TGTGCCAGCAGCCAACAGGGAGGGTCTAACTATGGCTACACCTTC
13	-	-	TRBJ1-1	TRBV30	CAWSTTGNTEAFF	TGTGCCTGGAGTACAACAGGGAACACTGAAGCTTTCTTT
15	TRBD1	-	TRBJ2-7	TRBV5-1	CASSRLPGTAEEQYF	TGCGCCAGCAGCCGACTTCCGGGGACAGCGGAGGAGCAGTACTTC
12	-	-	TRBJ2-2	TRBV27	CASSPSTGELFF	TGTGCCAGCAGCCCCAGCACCGGGGAGCTGTTTTTT
12	TRBD1	-	TRBJ1-5	TRBV28	CASWTGDQPQHF	TGTGCCAGCTGGACAGGGGATCAGCCCCAGCATTTT
17	-	-	TRBJ2-1	TRBV5-1	CASSLARQSQGSNEQFF	TGCGCCAGCAGCTTGGCTCGACAATCGCAGGGGAGCAATGAGCAGTTCTTC
15	-	-	TRBJ1-4	TRBV6-5	CASSYRGGDNEKLFF	TGTGCCAGCAGTTACAGGGGGGGTGATAATGAAAAACTGTTTTTT
14	-	-	TRBJ1-6	TRBV5-1	CASSREQGVSPLHF	TGCGCCAGCAGCCGGGAACAGGGTGTGTCACCCCTCCACTTT
16	TRBD1	once	TRBJ1-2	TRBV28	CASGPGQGASYYGYTF	TGTGCCAGCGGCCCGGGACAGGGGGCTTCCTACTATGGCTACACCTTC
16	TRBD1	once	TRBJ2-3	TRBV13	CASSHRDRGSTDTQYF	TGTGCCAGCAGCCACCGGGACAGGGGAAGCACAGATACGCAGTATTTT
12	-	-	TRBJ1-1	TRBV19	CASSNSGTEAFF	TGTGCCAGTAGCAACTCGGGGACTGAAGCTTTCTTT
14	TRBD1	-	TRBJ1-2	TRBV7-9	CASRLGQGAGGYTF	TGTGCCAGCAGACTGGGACAGGGGGCCGGTGGCTACACCTTC
17	-	-	TRBJ1-2	TRBV7-9	CATLGTARGGRLESYTF	TGTGCCACCCTCGGCACGGCCCGGGGAGGACGGTTGGAAAGCTACACCTTC
14	-	-	TRBJ2-7	TRBV27	CASSFQGQSYEQYF	TGTGCCAGCAGTTTCCAGGGCCAATCCTACGAGCAGTACTTC
14	-	-	TRBJ1-2	TRBV10-3	CAISPGTPDEGYTF	TGTGCCATCAGTCCCGGGACACCCGACGAGGGCTACACCTTC
11	-	-	TRBJ2-7	TRBV29-1	CSVVGTYEQYF	TGCAGCGTTGTCGGGACATACGAGCAGTACTTC
15	-	-	TRBJ2-6	TRBV7-9	CASSPRGISTNVLTF	TGTGCCAGCAGCCCACGGGGGATTAGTACCAACGTCCTGACTTTC
15	TRBD1	few	TRBJ1-6	TRBV27	CASSVQGASNSPLHF	TGTGCCAGCAGTGTTCAGGGGGCTAGTAATTCACCCCTCCACTTT
16	TRBD2	-	TRBJ2-7	TRBV5-6	CASSLSLAVWPWEQYF	TGTGCCAGCAGCTTGTCCCTAGCGGTCTGGCCCTGGGAGCAGTACTTC
13	-	-	TRBJ2-5	TRBV28	CASSARYQETQYF	TGTGCCAGCAGTGCTAGGTACCAAGAGACCCAGTACTTC
16	-	-	TRBJ2-7	TRBV27	CASTLKGGYKSYEQYF	TGTGCCAGCACCCTGAAGGGAGGCTACAAATCCTACGAGCAGTACTTC